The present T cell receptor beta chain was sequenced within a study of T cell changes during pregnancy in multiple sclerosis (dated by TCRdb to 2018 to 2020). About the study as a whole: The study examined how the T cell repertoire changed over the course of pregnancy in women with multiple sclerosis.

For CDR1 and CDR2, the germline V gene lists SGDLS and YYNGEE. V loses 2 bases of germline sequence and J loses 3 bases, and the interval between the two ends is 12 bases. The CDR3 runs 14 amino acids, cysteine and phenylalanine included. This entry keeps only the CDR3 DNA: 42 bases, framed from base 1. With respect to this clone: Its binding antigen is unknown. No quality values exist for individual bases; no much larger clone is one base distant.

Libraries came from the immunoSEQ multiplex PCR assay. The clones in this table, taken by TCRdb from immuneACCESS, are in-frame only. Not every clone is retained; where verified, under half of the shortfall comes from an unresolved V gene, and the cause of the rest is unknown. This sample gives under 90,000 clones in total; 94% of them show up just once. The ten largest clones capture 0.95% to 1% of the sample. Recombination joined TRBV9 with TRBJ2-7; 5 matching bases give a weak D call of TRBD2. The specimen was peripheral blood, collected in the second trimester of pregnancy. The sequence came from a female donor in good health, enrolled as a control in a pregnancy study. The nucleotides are TGTGCCAGCAGCGTTGGAAGTGCGGGCTACGAGCAGTACTTC. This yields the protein CASSVGSAGYEQYF.